The sequence of this TCR beta chain was determined in a study of shared clonotypes between healthy human individuals. Sequenced by immunoSEQ multiplex PCR; TCRdb stores in-frame clones only, minus some. In the table there are under 150,000 clones, under 70% of which are singletons. With 3 bases removed from V and 4 bases from J, the gap between germline ends came to 10 bases. This CDR3 is 14 amino acids long. Germline values: CDR1 MRHNA, CDR2 SNTAGT. The sequence was collected from a woman aged 30 to 39 in good health. This chain connects TRBV6-4 to TRBJ1-5; a possible D gene is TRBD1 (5 bases). Sequenced material: memory CD8+ T cells sorted from blood. Described subset: CD45RO+ cells pooled with CCR7-negative TemRA cells. As DNA, the CDR3 is TGTGCCAGCAGTGAGGGGCAGGGAAATCAGCCCCAGCATTTT. Residues: CASSEGQGNQPQHF.